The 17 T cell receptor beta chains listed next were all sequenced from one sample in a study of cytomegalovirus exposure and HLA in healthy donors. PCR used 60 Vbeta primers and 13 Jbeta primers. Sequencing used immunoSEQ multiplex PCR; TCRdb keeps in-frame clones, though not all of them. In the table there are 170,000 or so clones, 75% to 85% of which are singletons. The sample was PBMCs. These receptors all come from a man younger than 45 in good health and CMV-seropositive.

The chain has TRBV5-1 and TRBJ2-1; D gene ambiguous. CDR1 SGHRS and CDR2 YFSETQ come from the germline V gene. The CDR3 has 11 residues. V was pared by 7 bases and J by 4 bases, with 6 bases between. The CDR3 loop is CASAQYNEQFF. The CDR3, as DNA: TGCGCCAGCGCCCAGTACAATGAGCAGTTCTTC.

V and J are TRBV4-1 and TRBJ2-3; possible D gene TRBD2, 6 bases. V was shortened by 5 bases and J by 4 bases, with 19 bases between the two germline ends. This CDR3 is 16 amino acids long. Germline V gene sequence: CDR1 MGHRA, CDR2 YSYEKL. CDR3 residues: CASSETSLEFADTQYF. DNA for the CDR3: TGCGCCAGCAGCGAAACTAGCCTCGAGTTCGCAGATACGCAGTATTTT.

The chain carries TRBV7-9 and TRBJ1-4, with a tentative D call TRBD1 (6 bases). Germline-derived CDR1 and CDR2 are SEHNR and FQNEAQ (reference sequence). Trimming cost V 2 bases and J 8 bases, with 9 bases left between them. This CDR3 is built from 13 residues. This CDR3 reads CASSLNREEKLFF. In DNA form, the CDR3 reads TGTGCCAGCAGCTTAAACAGGGAGGAAAAACTGTTTTTT.

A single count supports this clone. The chain's CDR3 is CASSYKFDGYTF. The CDR3 DNA reads as TGTGCCAGCAGCTACAAGTTTGATGGCTACACCTTC. The rearrangement links TRBV11-3 to TRBJ1-2; D remains unclear. The CDR3 consists of 12 residues. Germline values: CDR1 SGHNT, CDR2 YENEEA. Deletions cut 4 bases from V and 6 bases from J, with 9 bases between.

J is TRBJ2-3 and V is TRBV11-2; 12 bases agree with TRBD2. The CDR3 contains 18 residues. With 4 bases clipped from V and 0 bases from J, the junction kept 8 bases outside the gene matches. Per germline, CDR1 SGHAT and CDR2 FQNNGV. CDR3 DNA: TGTGCCAGCAGCTCACGACTAGCGGGGGTTACTAGCACAGATACGCAGTATTTT. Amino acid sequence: CASSSRLAGVTSTDTQYF.

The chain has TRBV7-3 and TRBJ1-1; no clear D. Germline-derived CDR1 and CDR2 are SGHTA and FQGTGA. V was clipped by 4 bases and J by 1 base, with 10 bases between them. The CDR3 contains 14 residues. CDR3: CASSSRGGNTEAFF. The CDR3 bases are TGTGCCAGCAGCTCCCGGGGTGGGAACACTGAAGCTTTCTTT.

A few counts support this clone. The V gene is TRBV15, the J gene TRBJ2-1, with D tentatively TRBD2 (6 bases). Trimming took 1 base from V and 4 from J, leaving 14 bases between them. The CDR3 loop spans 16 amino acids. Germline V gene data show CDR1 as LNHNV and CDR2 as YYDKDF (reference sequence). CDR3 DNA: TGTGCCACCAGCAGAGCGGGAGTAGTTCTTTACAATGAGCAGTTCTTC. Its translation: CATSRAGVVLYNEQFF.

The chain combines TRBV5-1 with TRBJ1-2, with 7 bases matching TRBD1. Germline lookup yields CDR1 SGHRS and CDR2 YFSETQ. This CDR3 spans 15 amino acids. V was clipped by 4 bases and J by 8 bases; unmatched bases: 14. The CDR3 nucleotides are TGCGCCAGCAGCCCGGACGGGGACAGTGCTCGGGGCTACACCTTC. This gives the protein CASSPDGDSARGYTF.

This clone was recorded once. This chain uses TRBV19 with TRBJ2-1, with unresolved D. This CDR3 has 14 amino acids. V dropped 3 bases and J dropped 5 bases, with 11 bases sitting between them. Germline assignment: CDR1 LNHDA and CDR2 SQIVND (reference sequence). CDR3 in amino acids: CASSIRTPNNEQFF. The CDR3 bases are TGTGCCAGTAGTATTCGAACACCCAACAATGAGCAGTTCTTC.

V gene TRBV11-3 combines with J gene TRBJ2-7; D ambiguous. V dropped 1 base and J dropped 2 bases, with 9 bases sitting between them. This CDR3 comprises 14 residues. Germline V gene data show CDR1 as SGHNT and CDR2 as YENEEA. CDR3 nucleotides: TGTGCCAGCAGCTTAGGTGCGGCAGCCTACGAGCAGTACTTC. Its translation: CASSLGAAAYEQYF.

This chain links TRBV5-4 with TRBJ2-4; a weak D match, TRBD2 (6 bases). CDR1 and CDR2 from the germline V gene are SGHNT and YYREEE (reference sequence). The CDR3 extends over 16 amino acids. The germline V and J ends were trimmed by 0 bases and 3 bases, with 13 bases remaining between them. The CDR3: CASSLAPGEDKNIQYF. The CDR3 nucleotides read TGTGCCAGCAGCTTGGCCCCGGGGGAGGACAAAAACATTCAGTACTTC. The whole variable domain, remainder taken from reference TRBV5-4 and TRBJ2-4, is ETGVTQSPTHLIKTRGQQVTLRCSSQSGHNTVSWYQQALGQGPQFIFQYYREEENGRGNFPPRFSGLQFPNYSSELNVNALELDDSALYLCASSLAPGEDKNIQYFGAGTRLSVL.

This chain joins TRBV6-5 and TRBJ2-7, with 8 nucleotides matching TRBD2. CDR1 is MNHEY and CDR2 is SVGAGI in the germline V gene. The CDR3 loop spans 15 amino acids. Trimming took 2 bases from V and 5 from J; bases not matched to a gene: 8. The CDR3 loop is CASSYAGGVQNEQYF. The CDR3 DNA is TGTGCCAGCAGTTACGCGGGGGGAGTGCAAAACGAGCAGTACTTC.

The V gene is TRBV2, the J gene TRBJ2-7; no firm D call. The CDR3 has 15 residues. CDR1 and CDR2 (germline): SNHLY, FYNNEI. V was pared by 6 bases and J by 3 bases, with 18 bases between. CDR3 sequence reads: CASSSTDWLLYEQYF. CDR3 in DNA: TGTGCCAGCAGCTCCACCGACTGGTTACTCTACGAGCAGTACTTC. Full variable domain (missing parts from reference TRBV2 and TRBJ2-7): EPEVTQTPSHQVTQMGQEVILRCVPISNHLYFYWYRQILGQKVEFLVSFYNNEISEKSEIFDDQFSVERPDGSNFTLKIRSTKLEDSAMYFCASSSTDWLLYEQYFGPGTRLTVT.

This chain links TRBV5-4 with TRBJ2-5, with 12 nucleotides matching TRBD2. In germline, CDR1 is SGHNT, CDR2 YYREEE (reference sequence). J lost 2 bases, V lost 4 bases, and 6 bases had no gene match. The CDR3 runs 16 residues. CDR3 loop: CASSVGLAGIQETQYF. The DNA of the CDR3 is TGTGCCAGCAGCGTCGGACTAGCGGGGATACAAGAGACCCAGTACTTC.

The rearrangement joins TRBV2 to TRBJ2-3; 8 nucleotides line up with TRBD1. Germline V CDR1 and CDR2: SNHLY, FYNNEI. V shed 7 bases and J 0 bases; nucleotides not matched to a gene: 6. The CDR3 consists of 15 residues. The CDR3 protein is CASNKWDRSTDTQYF. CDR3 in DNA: TGTGCCAGCAACAAATGGGACAGGAGCACAGATACGCAGTATTTT.

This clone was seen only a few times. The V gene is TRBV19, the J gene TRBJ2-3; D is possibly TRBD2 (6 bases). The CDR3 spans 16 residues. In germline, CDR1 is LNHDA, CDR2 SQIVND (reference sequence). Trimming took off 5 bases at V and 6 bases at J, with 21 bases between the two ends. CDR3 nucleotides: TGTGCCAGTAGTGCGGAACCGGGACCTGGAGGGGATACGCAGTATTTT. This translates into CASSAEPGPGGDTQYF.

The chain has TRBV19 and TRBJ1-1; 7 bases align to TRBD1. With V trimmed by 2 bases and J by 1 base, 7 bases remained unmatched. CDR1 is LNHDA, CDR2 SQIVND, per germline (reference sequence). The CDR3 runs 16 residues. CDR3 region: CASSIRGQGRNTEAFF. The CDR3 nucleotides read TGTGCCAGTAGTATAAGGGGGCAGGGTCGGAACACTGAAGCTTTCTTT.